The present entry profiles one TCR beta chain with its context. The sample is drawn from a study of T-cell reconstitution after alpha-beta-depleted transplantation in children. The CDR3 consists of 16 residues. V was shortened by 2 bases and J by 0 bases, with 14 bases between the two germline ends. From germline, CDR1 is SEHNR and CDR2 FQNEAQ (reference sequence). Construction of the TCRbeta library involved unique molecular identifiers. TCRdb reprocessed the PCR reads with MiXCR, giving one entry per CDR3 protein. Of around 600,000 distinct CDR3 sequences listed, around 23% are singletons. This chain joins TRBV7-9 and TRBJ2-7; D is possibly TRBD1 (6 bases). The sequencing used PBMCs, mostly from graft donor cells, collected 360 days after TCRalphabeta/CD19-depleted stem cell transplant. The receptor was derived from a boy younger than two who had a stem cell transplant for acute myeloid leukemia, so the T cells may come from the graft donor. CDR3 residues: CASSLRGTPFSYEQYF. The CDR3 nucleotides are TGTGCCAGCAGCTTAAGAGGGACACCCTTCTCCTACGAGCAGTACTTC. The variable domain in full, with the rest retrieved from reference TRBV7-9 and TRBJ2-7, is DTGVSQNPRHKITKRGQNVTFRCDPISEHNRLYWYRQTLGQGPEFLTYFQNEAQLEKSRLLSDRFSAERPKGSFSTLEIQRTEQGDSAMYLCASSLRGTPFSYEQYFGPGTRLTVT.